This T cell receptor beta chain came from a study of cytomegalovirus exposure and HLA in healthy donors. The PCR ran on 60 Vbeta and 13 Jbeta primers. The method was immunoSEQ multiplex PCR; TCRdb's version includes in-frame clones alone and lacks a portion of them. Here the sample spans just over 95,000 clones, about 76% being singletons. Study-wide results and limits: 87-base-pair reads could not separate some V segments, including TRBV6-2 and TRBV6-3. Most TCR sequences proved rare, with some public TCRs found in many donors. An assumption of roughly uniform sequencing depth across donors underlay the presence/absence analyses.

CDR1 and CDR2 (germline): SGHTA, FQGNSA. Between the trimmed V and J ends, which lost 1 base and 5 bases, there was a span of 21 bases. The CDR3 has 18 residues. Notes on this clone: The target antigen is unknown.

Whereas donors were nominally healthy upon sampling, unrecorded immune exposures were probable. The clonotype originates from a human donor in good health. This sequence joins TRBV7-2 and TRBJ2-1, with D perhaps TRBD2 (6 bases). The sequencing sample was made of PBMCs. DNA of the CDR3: TGTGCCAGCAGCTTAGGGGGGAGTGGGCTAGCGACAAACAATGAGCAGTTCTTC. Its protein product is CASSLGGSGLATNNEQFF. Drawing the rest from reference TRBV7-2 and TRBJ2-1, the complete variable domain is GAGVSQSPSNKVTEKGKDVELRCDPISGHTALYWYRQSLGQGLEFLIYFQGNSAPDKSGLPSDRFSAERTGGSVSTLTIQRTQQEDSAVYLCASSLGGSGLATNNEQFFGPGTRLTVL.